These 19 T cell receptor beta chains came from one sample sequenced in a study of blood T cell repertoires in COVID-19. Assay: immunoSEQ multiplex PCR; the TCRdb copy retains only in-frame clones and omits some. The sample gives about 270,000 clones, over 80% of which show up once; 4.1% is in the top ten. Sequencing input: PBMCs or T cells enriched from blood (not recorded which). These receptors were taken from a woman aged 25 to 39 with acute COVID-19.

The chain has TRBV5-6 and TRBJ1-5; D uncertain. CDR1 is SGHDT, CDR2 YYEEEE, per germline. V lost 0 bases, J lost 7 bases, and 14 bases lay in between. This CDR3 spans 15 amino acids. This chain's CDR3 is CASSLAGTTMQPQHF. CDR3 nucleotides: TGTGCCAGCAGCTTGGCGGGAACAACTATGCAGCCCCAGCATTTT.

The CDR3 sequence: CASSQPSENEQFF. CDR3 bases: TGCGCCAGCAGCCAACCCTCGGAGAATGAGCAGTTCTTC. The chain links TRBV5-1 to TRBJ2-1; D gene uncertain. This CDR3 comprises 13 residues. The germline V and J ends were trimmed by 4 bases and 7 bases, with 12 bases remaining between them. Germline-derived CDR1 and CDR2 are SGHRS and YFSETQ.

This clone was detected a few times. The chain recombines TRBV4-1 with TRBJ2-2, with TRBD1 as a possible D gene (6 bases). The CDR3 consists of 16 residues. Trimming shortened V by 0 bases and J by 4 bases, and 12 bases separated the two germline ends. CDR1 and CDR2 from the germline V gene are MGHRA and YSYEKL. The CDR3 coding sequence is TGCGCCAGCAGCCAAGAACAGGGCCCGAGCACCGGGGAGCTGTTTTTT. Encoded protein: CASSQEQGPSTGELFF.

The table lists this clone with many counts. V and J are TRBV25-1 and TRBJ2-7; no reliable D call. This CDR3 spans 11 amino acids. V lost 6 bases and J lost 3, with 6 bases in between. Per the germline V gene, CDR1 is MGHDK and CDR2 is SYGVNS. The CDR3 reads CASSKNYEQYF. The DNA for the CDR3 is TGTGCCAGCAGCAAAAACTACGAGCAGTACTTC.

The CDR3 nucleotides read TGCGCCAGCAGCTTGTTGAGGGAGGGAGGGGAGCTGTTTTTT. This codes for CASSLLREGGELFF. The chain recombines TRBV5-1 with TRBJ2-2, with 7 bases identical to TRBD2. V lost 1 base to trimming and J lost 8 bases; unmatched junction nucleotides: 5. Germline CDR1 reads SGHRS; CDR2 reads YFSETQ. The CDR3 totals 14 residues.

The chain joins TRBV7-6 to TRBJ2-2, with D maybe TRBD1 (6 bases). In germline, CDR1 is SGHVS, CDR2 FNYEAQ. The CDR3 is made up of 16 amino acids. Trimming pared 0 bases from V and 0 bases from J, leaving 8 bases between. The CDR3 coding sequence is TGTGCCAGCAGCTTAGCGGACAGACCGAACACCGGGGAGCTGTTTTTT. This translates into CASSLADRPNTGELFF.

This clone has more than one count but fewer than ten. This chain links TRBV27 with TRBJ2-7; 7 positions agree with TRBD2. This CDR3 comprises 13 residues. The V segment lost 6 bases and the J segment 0 bases; nucleotides outside the gene matches: 2. The germline CDR1 and CDR2 sequences are MNHEY and SMNVEV (reference sequence). CDR3 in DNA: TGTGCCAGCAGGAGGGAGGGCTCCTACGAGCAGTACTTC. Its translation is CASRREGSYEQYF.

The chain carries TRBV13 and TRBJ2-3; maybe TRBD2 (5 bases). V shed 1 base and J shed 2 bases, with 10 bases lying between them. CDR1 and CDR2 (germline): PRHDT, FYEKMQ (reference sequence). This CDR3 comprises 15 residues. For the CDR3, the DNA is TGTGCCAGCAGCTTAGATACTAGGGACACAGATACGCAGTATTTT. It specifies CASSLDTRDTDTQYF.

The table lists this clone with a count of one. The rearrangement joins TRBV3-1 (or the pseudogene TRBV3-2) to TRBJ2-5; 12 bases align to TRBD2. Trimming at V came to 0 bases and at J to 0 bases, leaving 5 bases not matched to a gene. The CDR3 runs to 18 residues. Looked up from germline, CDR1 is LGHDT and CDR2 is YNNKEL (reference sequence). The CDR3 is CASSQDRLAGGYQETQYF. Here the CDR3 DNA reads TGTGCCAGCAGCCAAGATAGGCTAGCGGGAGGGTACCAAGAGACCCAGTACTTC.

This clone is a singleton in its sample. The genes are TRBV27 and TRBJ2-1, with D possibly being TRBD1 (5 bases). This CDR3 region has 14 residues. Germline lookup yields CDR1 MNHEY and CDR2 SMNVEV (reference sequence). V was trimmed by 6 bases and J by 2 bases, leaving 11 bases between them. The CDR3 here is CASSRQITYNEQFF. The CDR3 DNA follows: TGTGCCAGCAGCCGACAGATTACCTACAATGAGCAGTTCTTC.

The rearrangement joins TRBV19 to TRBJ2-7; perhaps TRBD2 as D (5 bases). The germline gives CDR1 LNHDA, CDR2 SQIVND (reference sequence). The V gene lost 1 base and the J gene lost 4 bases, with 11 bases spanning the gap. The CDR3 has 14 amino acids. This CDR3 reads CASSIGSGPYEQYF. CDR3 nucleotide sequence: TGTGCCAGTAGTATAGGGAGCGGACCATACGAGCAGTACTTC.

V gene TRBV28 combines with J gene TRBJ1-4; D gene ambiguous. The CDR3 is 15 amino acids. V was cut by 3 bases and J by 8 bases, with 16 bases left in between. Germline V gives CDR1 MDHEN, CDR2 SYDVKM. The chain's CDR3 is CASSLSGGVREKLFF. The CDR3 coding sequence is TGTGCCAGCAGTTTGAGTGGCGGGGTCAGGGAAAAACTGTTTTTT.

The V call is TRBV2, the J call TRBJ2-1; 7 bases match TRBD2. The CDR3 consists of 15 residues. From germline, CDR1 is SNHLY and CDR2 FYNNEI. V dropped 2 bases and J dropped 4; count of bases not matched to a gene: 5. CDR3 in amino acids: CASSELLAGYNEQFF. The CDR3, as DNA: TGTGCCAGCAGTGAATTGTTAGCGGGTTACAATGAGCAGTTCTTC.

This rearrangement joins TRBV27 to TRBJ2-7; 9 nucleotides agree with TRBD1. V shed 5 bases and J 6 bases; nucleotides not matched to a gene: 14. CDR3 length: 16 amino acids. Germline V gives CDR1 MNHEY, CDR2 SMNVEV (reference sequence). Written as DNA, the CDR3 is TGTGCCAGCAGTGCCGGCGGGACAGGGTCGTCGTTCGAGCAGTACTTC. This encodes CASSAGGTGSSFEQYF.

This chain joins TRBV7-2 and TRBJ2-2; 9 bases align to TRBD1. With 2 bases clipped from V and 1 base from J, the junction kept 2 bases outside the gene matches. CDR3 size: 16 residues. The germline gives CDR1 SGHTA, CDR2 FQGNSA. The CDR3 DNA sequence: TGTGCCAGCAGCTTAACAGGGGGCTTGAACACCGGGGAGCTGTTTTTT. Its protein is CASSLTGGLNTGELFF.

The chain has TRBV10-3 and TRBJ1-2, with 8 bases matching TRBD1. CDR1 and CDR2 (germline): ENHRY, SYGVKD. The junction had 1 base not matched to a gene; V was cut back by 3 bases and J by 4 bases. This CDR3 is 13 amino acids long. CDR3: CAISDDRGYGYTF. CDR3 DNA sequence: TGTGCCATCAGTGACGACAGGGGCTATGGCTACACCTTC.

This clone was recorded only once. This chain links TRBV28 with TRBJ2-7; D is unresolved. The V end lost 3 bases, the J end lost 3 bases, and 12 bases lay between the germline ends. The CDR3 loop spans 14 amino acids. Germline V gene data show CDR1 as MDHEN and CDR2 as SYDVKM. CDR3 sequence: CASSLEASRYEQYF. The DNA for the CDR3 is TGTGCCAGCAGTTTGGAAGCGTCCCGCTACGAGCAGTACTTC.

The rearrangement links TRBV5-6 to TRBJ1-2; perhaps TRBD1 as D (6 bases). The CDR3 consists of 13 residues. The V end was cut by 0 bases, the J end by 7 bases, with 10 bases between. Germline CDR1 SGHDT, CDR2 YYEEEE. As DNA, the CDR3 is TGTGCCAGCAGCTTGGAAATAGGGGGTGGCTACACCTTC. It encodes CASSLEIGGGYTF. Complete variable domain (other parts from reference TRBV5-6 and TRBJ1-2): DAGVTQSPTHLIKTRGQQVTLRCSPKSGHDTVSWYQQALGQGPQFIFQYYEEEERQRGNFPDRFSGHQFPNYSSELNVNALLLGDSALYLCASSLEIGGGYTFGSGTRLTVV.

This chain uses TRBV10-3 with TRBJ1-6; 7 nucleotides match TRBD1. Germline CDR1 reads ENHRY; CDR2 reads SYGVKD. V was pared by 0 bases and J by 8 bases, with 7 bases of the junction left unmatched. This CDR3 has 16 residues. Here the CDR3 DNA reads TGTGCCATCAGTGAGTCGACAGGGATTTGGTATTCACCCCTCCACTTT. Its translation: CAISESTGIWYSPLHF.